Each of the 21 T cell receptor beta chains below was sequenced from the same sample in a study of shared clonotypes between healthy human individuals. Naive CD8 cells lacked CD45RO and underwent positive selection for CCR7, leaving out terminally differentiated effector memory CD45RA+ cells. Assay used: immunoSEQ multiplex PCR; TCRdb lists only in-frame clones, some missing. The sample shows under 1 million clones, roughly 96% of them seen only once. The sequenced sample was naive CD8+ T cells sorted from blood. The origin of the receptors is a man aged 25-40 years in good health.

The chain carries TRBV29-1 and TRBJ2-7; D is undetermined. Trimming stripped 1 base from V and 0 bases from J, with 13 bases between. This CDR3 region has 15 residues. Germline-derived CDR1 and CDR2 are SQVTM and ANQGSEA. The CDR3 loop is CSVEGVNGSSYEQYF. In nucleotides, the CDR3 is TGCAGCGTTGAAGGGGTCAACGGAAGCTCCTACGAGCAGTACTTC.

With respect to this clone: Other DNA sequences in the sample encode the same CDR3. The CDR3 nucleotides are TGTGCCAGTAGTATCCAGAGCACAGATACGCAGTATTTT. Translating it yields CASSIQSTDTQYF. The chain employs TRBV19 and TRBJ2-3; no clear D gene. Trimming took 3 bases from V and 0 from J, leaving 4 bases between them. Germline V gene sequence: CDR1 LNHDA, CDR2 SQIVND (reference sequence). The CDR3 runs 13 residues.

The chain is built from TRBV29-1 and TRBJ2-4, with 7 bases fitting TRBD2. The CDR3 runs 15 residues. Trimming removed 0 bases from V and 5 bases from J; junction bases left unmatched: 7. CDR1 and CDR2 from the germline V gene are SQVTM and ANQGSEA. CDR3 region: CSVEEWMGGENIQYF. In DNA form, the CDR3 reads TGCAGCGTTGAAGAGTGGATGGGAGGGGAAAACATTCAGTACTTC.

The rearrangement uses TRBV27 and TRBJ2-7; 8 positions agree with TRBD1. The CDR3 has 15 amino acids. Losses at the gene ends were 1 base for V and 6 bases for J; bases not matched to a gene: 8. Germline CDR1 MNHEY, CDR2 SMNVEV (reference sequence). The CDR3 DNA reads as TGTGCCAGCAGTTTATTTGGCAGGGGGCCCATCGAGCAGTACTTC. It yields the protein CASSLFGRGPIEQYF.

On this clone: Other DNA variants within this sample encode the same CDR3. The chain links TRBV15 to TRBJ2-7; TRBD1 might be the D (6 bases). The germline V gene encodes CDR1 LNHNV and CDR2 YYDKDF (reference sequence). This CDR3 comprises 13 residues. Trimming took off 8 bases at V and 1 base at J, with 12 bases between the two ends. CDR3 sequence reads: CATSQGQSYEQYF. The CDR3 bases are TGTGCCACCTCACAAGGACAGTCCTACGAGCAGTACTTC.

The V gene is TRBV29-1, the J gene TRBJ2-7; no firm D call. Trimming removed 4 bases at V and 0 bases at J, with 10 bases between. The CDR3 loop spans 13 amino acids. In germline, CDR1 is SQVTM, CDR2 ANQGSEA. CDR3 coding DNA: TGCAGCGTTGTCACAATCGGCTCCTACGAGCAGTACTTC. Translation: CSVVTIGSYEQYF.

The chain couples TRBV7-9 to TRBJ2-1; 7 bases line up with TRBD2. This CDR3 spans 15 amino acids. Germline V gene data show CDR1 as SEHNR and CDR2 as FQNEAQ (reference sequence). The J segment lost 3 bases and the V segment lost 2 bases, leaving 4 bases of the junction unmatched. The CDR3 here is CASSLRLAYYNEQFF. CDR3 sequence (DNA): TGTGCCAGCAGCTTACGACTAGCATACTACAATGAGCAGTTCTTC.

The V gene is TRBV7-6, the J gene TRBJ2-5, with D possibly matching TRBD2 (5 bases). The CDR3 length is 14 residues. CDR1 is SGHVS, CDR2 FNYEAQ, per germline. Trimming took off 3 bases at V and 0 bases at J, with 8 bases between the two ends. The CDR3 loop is CASSLGADQETQYF. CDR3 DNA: TGTGCCAGCAGCTTGGGAGCGGACCAAGAGACCCAGTACTTC.

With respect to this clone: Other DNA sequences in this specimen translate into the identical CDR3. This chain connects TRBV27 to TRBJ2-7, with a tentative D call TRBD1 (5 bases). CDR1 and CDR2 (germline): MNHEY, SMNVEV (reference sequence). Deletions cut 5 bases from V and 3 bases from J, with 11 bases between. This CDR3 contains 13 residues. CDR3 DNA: TGTGCCAGCAGTCCGCGCAGGGTCTACGAGCAGTACTTC. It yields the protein CASSPRRVYEQYF.

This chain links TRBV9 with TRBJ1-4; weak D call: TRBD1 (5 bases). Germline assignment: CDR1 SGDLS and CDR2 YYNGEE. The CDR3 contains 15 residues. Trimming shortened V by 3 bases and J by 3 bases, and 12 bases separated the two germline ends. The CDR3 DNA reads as TGTGCCAGCAGCGGGCGGGGCAGTTCTAATGAAAAACTGTTTTTT. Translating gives CASSGRGSSNEKLFF.

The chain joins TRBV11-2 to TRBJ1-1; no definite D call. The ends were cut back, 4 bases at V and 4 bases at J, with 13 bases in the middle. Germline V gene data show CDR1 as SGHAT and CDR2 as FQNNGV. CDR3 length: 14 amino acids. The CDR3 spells CASSSRTEFTEAFF. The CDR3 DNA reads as TGTGCCAGCAGCTCTCGGACGGAGTTCACTGAAGCTTTCTTT.

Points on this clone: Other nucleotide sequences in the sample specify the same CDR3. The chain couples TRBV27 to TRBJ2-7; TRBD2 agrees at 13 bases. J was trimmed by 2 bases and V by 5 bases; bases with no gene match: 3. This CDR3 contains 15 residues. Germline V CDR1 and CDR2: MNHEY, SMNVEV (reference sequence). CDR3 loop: CASSLGTSGAYEQYF. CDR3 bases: TGTGCCAGCAGTCTAGGGACTAGCGGGGCCTACGAGCAGTACTTC.

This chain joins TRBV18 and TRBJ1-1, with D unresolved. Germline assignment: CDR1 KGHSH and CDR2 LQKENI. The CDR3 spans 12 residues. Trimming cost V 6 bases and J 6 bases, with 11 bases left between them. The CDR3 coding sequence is TGTGCCAGCTCGCCTGGGAGCCCTGAAGCTTTCTTT. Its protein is CASSPGSPEAFF.

This CDR3 reads CASSVSSGQETQYF. The CDR3 bases are TGTGCCAGCAGCGTTTCTAGCGGCCAAGAGACCCAGTACTTC. The chain employs TRBV9 and TRBJ2-5; 7 nucleotides line up with TRBD2. V lost 2 bases, J lost 1 base, and 2 bases stayed unmatched. This CDR3 has 14 residues. Germline lookup yields CDR1 SGDLS and CDR2 YYNGEE.

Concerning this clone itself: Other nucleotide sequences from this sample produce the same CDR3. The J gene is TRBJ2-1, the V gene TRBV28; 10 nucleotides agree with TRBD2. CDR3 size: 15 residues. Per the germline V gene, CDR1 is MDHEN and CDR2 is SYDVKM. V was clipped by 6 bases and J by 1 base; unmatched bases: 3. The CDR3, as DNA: TGTGCCAGCAGCCTAGCGGGAGCGTCCTACAATGAGCAGTTCTTC. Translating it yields CASSLAGASYNEQFF.

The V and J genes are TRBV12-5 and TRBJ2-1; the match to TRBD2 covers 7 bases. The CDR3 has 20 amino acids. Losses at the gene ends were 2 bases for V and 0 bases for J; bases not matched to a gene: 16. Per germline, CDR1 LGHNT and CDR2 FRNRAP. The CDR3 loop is CASGLQEVIPSGASYNEQFF. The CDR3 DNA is TGTGCTAGTGGTTTGCAAGAGGTGATCCCTAGCGGAGCCTCCTACAATGAGCAGTTCTTC.

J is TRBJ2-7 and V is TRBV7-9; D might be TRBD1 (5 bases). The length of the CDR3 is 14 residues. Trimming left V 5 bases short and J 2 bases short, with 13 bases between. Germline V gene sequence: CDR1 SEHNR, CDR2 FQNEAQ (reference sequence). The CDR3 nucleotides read TGTGCCAGCAGCGCCGCAGGGTCCCCCTACGAGCAGTACTTC. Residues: CASSAAGSPYEQYF.

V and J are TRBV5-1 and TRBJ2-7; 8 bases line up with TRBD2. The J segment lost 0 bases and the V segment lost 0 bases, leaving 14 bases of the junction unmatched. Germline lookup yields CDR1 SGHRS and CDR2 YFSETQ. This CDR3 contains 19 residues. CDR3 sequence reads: CASSLDSTGLEWISYEQYF. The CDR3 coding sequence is TGCGCCAGCAGCTTGGATTCTACGGGACTAGAATGGATCTCCTACGAGCAGTACTTC.

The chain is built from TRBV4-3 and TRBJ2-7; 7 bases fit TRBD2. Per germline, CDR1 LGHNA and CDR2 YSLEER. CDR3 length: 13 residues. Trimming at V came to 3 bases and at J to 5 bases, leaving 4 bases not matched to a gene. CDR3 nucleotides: TGCGCCAGCAGCCACTCCCGGGGGGACGAGCAGTACTTC. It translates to CASSHSRGDEQYF.

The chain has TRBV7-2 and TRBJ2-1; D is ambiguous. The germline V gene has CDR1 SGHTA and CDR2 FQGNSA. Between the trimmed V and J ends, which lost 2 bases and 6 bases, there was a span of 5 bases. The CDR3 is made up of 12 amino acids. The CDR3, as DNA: TGTGCCAGCAGCTTAAACTCCAATGAGCAGTTCTTC. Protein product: CASSLNSNEQFF. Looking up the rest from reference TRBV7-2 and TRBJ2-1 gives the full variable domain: GAGVSQSPSNKVTEKGKDVELRCDPISGHTALYWYRQSLGQGLEFLIYFQGNSAPDKSGLPSDRFSAERTGGSVSTLTIQRTQQEDSAVYLCASSLNSNEQFFGPGTRLTVL.

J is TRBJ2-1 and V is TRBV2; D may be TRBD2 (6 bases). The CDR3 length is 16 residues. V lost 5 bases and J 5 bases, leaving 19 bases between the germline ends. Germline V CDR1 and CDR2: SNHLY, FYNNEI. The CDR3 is CASSPFSGAPNNEQFF. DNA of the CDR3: TGTGCCAGCAGTCCCTTTAGCGGCGCGCCCAACAATGAGCAGTTCTTC.